This T cell receptor beta chain was documented in a study of blood T cell repertoires in COVID-19. Study-level background: From the United States, Italy and Spain came samples of acute and convalescent COVID-19. PBMCs, B-cell-depleted T cells, or T cells provided the cDNA or gDNA that made up the material.

Original methodology: The assay estimated nucleated cells by amplifying reference gene primers. Sequenced by immunoSEQ multiplex PCR; TCRdb stores in-frame clones only, minus some. V, J and clone size reflect that table, while D and trimming were determined from the DNA. The sample holds 390,000 or so clones; 90% are singletons and the top ten take about 6.8%. The junction had 3 bases not matched to a gene; V was cut back by 2 bases and J by 3 bases. From germline, CDR1 is KGHDR and CDR2 SFDVKD. The CDR3 has 15 amino acids. The source is a young man with active or convalescent COVID-19. The specimen sequenced was peripheral blood. This rearrangement joins TRBV24-1 to TRBJ2-5, with TRBD1 matching 9 bases. In nucleotides, the CDR3 is TGTGCCACCAGTGATTCCGGGACAGGGAAAGAGACCCAGTACTTC. Its protein is CATSDSGTGKETQYF.